This section outlines one T cell receptor (beta chain) sequence together with its context. As yet, its antigen is unknown. The data originate from a study of vaccination effects on CD4 cells after COVID-19. The V and J ends lost 7 bases and 2 bases, in that order; junction bases with no gene match: 7. Germline CDR1 is LNHDA and CDR2 is SQIVND (reference sequence). CDR3 length equals 15 residues. Under the ViraFEST assay, PBMC were stimulated with viral peptide pools so that antigen-specific CD4+ T cells expanded. Sequencing was performed afterwards. Cells that had been cultured for 10 days were the source of isolated CD4+ T cells. All study participants received two doses of BNT162b2 or mRNA-1273 vaccine. Wells each received 1.5 million to 2.5 million PBMC, cultured with about 9.3 IU/ml IL-2 and 10 ug/ml peptides. Sequenced by immunoSEQ multiplex PCR; TCRdb stores in-frame clones only, minus some. This table has about 15,000 clones, 70% to 80% appearing once.

The source is a human donor who received a COVID-19 vaccine. The input for sequencing was CD4+ T cells from PBMCs cultured with HCoV-NL63 spike peptides, taken after COVID-19 vaccination. This rearrangement joins TRBV19 to TRBJ2-4; TRBD2 matches 8 bases. The DNA of the CDR3 is TGTGCCAGTACCACGGGGGGGGTAACCAAAAACATTCAGTACTTC. It is translated as CASTTGGVTKNIQYF.